This T cell receptor beta chain was documented in a study of T cells and Merkel cell carcinoma outcomes. Findings of the study overall: Reportedly, T-cell repertoire with density predicts Merkel cell carcinoma outcomes.

Clones were sequenced by immunoSEQ multiplex PCR, and TCRdb holds only the in-frame ones, with some missing. The sample has 15,000 to 25,000 clones, approximately 80% seen once. A note on this clone: Its matching antigen is unknown.

With 5 bases clipped from V and 5 bases from J, the junction kept 1 base outside the gene matches. The germline CDR1 and CDR2 sequences are SNHLY and FYNNEI. This CDR3 spans 13 amino acids. The chain carries TRBV2 and TRBJ2-7; 12 bases are shared with TRBD2. The receptor comes from a human donor with Merkel cell carcinoma. The sequencing sample was made of tumor tissue from Merkel cell carcinoma. In DNA, the CDR3 is TGTGCCAGCAGTCGACTAGCGGGGGACGAGCAGTACTTC. Translating gives CASSRLAGDEQYF.